The 11 T cell receptor beta chains below all came from one sample that was sequenced in a study of OX40 agonist ivuxolimab in advanced cancers. Libraries were prepared through the immunoSEQ multiplex PCR assay. TCRdb provides this immuneACCESS table in a form limited to in-frame rearrangements. Some clones are lacking; in checked studies, under half of them reflect an unresolved V gene, and why the rest are absent is not known. This sample lists around 15,000 clones; around 79% were detected once. Around 12% of the sample is in the top ten clones. The sequences come from CD4+ or CD8+ T cells sorted from blood, collected in a trial of the OX40 agonist ivuxolimab. Every receptor here comes from an adult with an advanced solid tumor such as melanoma, head and neck, liver or kidney cancer.

The chain has TRBV11-2 and TRBJ2-5; 8 nucleotides line up with TRBD2. Germline CDR1 SGHAT, CDR2 FQNNGV. This CDR3 has 13 amino acids. V shed 6 bases, J shed 4 bases, and the junction held 4 bases outside the gene matches. The CDR3 DNA sequence: TGTGCCAGCAGAGTCGGGGGGGCAGAGACCCAGTACTTC. It codes for CASRVGGAETQYF.

This clone was detected only once. The genes are TRBV5-1 and TRBJ1-2; a possible D gene is TRBD1 (6 bases). This CDR3 has 15 residues. The germline V and J ends were trimmed by 0 bases and 7 bases, with 16 bases remaining between them. CDR1 and CDR2 from the germline V gene are SGHRS and YFSETQ. Here the CDR3 DNA reads TGCGCCAGCAGCTTGGAGGCAGGGGAGAGTGGTGGCTACACCTTC. The encoded protein is CASSLEAGESGGYTF.

This chain connects TRBV5-1 to TRBJ2-7; perhaps D is TRBD1 or TRBD2 (5 bases each). The CDR3 has 15 amino acids. V was pared by 3 bases and J by 2 bases, with 15 bases between. CDR1 and CDR2 from the germline V gene are SGHRS and YFSETQ. CDR3 DNA: TGCGCCAGCAGCTGGACTCAAATGGGGGCCTACGAGCAGTACTTC. Amino acids: CASSWTQMGAYEQYF.

The rearrangement links TRBV27 to TRBJ2-1; 7 nucleotides match TRBD2. CDR1 and CDR2 from the germline V gene are MNHEY and SMNVEV (reference sequence). V was clipped by 6 bases and J by 4 bases; unmatched bases: 0. This CDR3 region has 12 residues. CDR3 in amino acids: CASRGGYNEQFF. The CDR3 nucleotides are TGTGCCAGCAGGGGGGGGTACAATGAGCAGTTCTTC.

This sequence joins TRBV13 and TRBJ2-7, with D unresolved. Trimming took off 5 bases at V and 4 bases at J, with 9 bases between the two ends. The germline CDR1 and CDR2 sequences are PRHDT and FYEKMQ (reference sequence). The CDR3 spans 12 residues. CDR3 sequence reads: CASSTGGYEQYF. The CDR3 DNA is TGTGCCAGCAGCACGGGCGGATACGAGCAGTACTTC.

V usage is TRBV9 and J usage is TRBJ1-5; D gene unclear. The CDR3 extends over 14 amino acids. CDR1 and CDR2 (germline): SGDLS, YYNGEE. Trimming took off 0 bases at V and 5 bases at J, with 9 bases between the two ends. The CDR3 nucleotides are TGTGCCAGCAGCGTAGGACGGGCCTATCAGCCCCAGCATTTT. As protein: CASSVGRAYQPQHF.

The CDR3 DNA sequence: TGTGCCAGCAGCTTGGGAACCCTACTTTCGGCTGACACTGAAGCTTTCTTT. It is translated as CASSLGTLLSADTEAFF. V and J are TRBV5-8 and TRBJ1-1, with D hard to call. The CDR3 is 17 amino acids. V was cut by 0 bases and J by 3 bases, with 18 bases left in between. Germline CDR1 SGHTS, CDR2 YDEGEE.

The chain employs TRBV4-2 and TRBJ1-6; the match to TRBD1 covers 7 bases. The CDR3 consists of 15 residues. V trimming: 3 bases; J trimming: 9 bases; junction bases outside the gene matches: 8. Germline CDR1 and CDR2: LGHNA and YNFKEQ. In DNA, the CDR3 is TGTGCCAGCAGCCATTCAGGGGGGACTATTTCACCCCTCCACTTT. Protein sequence: CASSHSGGTISPLHF.

The chain is built from TRBV7-8 and TRBJ2-5; D unresolved. The CDR3 runs 15 residues. V was clipped by 1 base and J by 3 bases, with 12 bases between them. The germline V gene has CDR1 SGHVS and CDR2 FQNEAQ. The CDR3 nucleotides are TGTGCCAGCAGCTTAGAGTGGTACCCAGAAGAGACCCAGTACTTC. Amino acids: CASSLEWYPEETQYF.

CDR3 bases: TGTGCCAGCAGCTCCCCGCCGGGGCCGACGCAGTATTTT. Amino acid sequence: CASSSPPGPTQYF. V and J are TRBV7-3 and TRBJ2-3; either TRBD1 or TRBD2 may fit D (5 bases each). This CDR3 is built from 13 residues. V dropped 4 bases and J dropped 9 bases, with 14 bases sitting between them. Germline CDR1 is SGHTA and CDR2 is FQGTGA.

This chain links TRBV7-3 with TRBJ2-7, with 7 positions matching TRBD1. After removal of 5 bases from V and 5 bases from J, the junction contained 6 bases not matched to a gene. Germline CDR1 and CDR2: SGHTA and FQGTGA. The CDR3 runs to 13 residues. CDR3 sequence (DNA): TGTGCCAGCAGCCACCGGGACAGCAACGAGCAGTACTTC. It translates to CASSHRDSNEQYF. The complete variable domain, with remaining parts taken from reference TRBV7-3 and TRBJ2-7, reads GAGVSQTPSNKVTEKGKYVELRCDPISGHTALYWYRQSLGQGPEFLIYFQGTGAADDSGLPNDRFFAVRPEGSVSTLKIQRTERGDSAVYLCASSHRDSNEQYFGPGTRLTVT.